This T cell receptor beta chain was documented in a study of PD-1 blockade in classical Hodgkin lymphoma. Findings and limits, study-wide: Patients newly diagnosed and complete responders had comparable baseline diversity. Newly diagnosed patients had baseline TCR diversity that was reportedly lower than that of healthy donors.

Described time point: cycle 4 day 1 (C4D1), after five to seven weeks of nivolumab. Each patient experienced a relapse that followed autologous stem cell transplantation, and brentuximab vedotin exposure varied. This clone was seen just once. Its antigen remains unidentified. Germline V gene lookup returns CDR1 SGHRS and CDR2 YFSETQ. V lost 0 bases and J 0 bases, leaving 14 bases between the germline ends. The CDR3 totals 17 residues. Some clones are missing from TCRdb's copy, which holds only in-frame ones; the method was immunoSEQ multiplex PCR. The sample includes about 49,000 clones, around 91% of them seen just once.

This sequence was found in a human donor with classical Hodgkin lymphoma. The chain has TRBV5-1 and TRBJ2-3, with D maybe TRBD2 (6 bases). The sequencing here drew on peripheral blood mononuclear cells (PBMCs), taken before the fourth cycle of nivolumab. CDR3 nucleotides: TGCGCCAGCAGCTTGGAACCGGGACTGGCTAGCACAGATACGCAGTATTTT. Translating gives CASSLEPGLASTDTQYF.